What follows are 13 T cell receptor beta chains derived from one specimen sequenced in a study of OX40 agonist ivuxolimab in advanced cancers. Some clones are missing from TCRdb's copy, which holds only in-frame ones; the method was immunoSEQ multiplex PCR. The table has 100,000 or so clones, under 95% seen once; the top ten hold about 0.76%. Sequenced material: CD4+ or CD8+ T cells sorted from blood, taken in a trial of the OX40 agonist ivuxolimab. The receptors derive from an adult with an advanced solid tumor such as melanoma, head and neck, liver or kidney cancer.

The CDR3 region is CATSRGGEGSGYTF. In DNA, the CDR3 is TGTGCCACCAGCAGAGGGGGCGAGGGAAGTGGCTACACCTTC. This rearrangement joins TRBV15 to TRBJ1-2; TRBD1 is a possible D gene (5 bases). V was cut by 1 base and J by 7 bases, with 13 bases left in between. The germline gives CDR1 LNHNV, CDR2 YYDKDF (reference sequence). The CDR3 totals 14 residues.

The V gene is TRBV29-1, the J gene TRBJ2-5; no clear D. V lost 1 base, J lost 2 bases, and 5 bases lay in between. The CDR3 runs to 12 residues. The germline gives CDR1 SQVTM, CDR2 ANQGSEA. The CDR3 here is CSVEGPQETQYF. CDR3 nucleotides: TGCAGCGTTGAAGGGCCTCAAGAGACCCAGTACTTC. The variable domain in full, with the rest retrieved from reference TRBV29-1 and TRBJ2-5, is SAVISQKPSRDICQRGTSLTIQCQVDSQVTMMFWYRQQPGQSLTLIATANQGSEATYESGFVIDKFPISRPNLTFSTLTVSNMSPEDSSIYLCSVEGPQETQYFGPGTRLLVL.

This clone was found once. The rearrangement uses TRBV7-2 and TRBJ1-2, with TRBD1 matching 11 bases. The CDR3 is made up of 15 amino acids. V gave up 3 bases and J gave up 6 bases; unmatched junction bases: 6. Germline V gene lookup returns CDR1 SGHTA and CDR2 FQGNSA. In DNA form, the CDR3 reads TGTGCCAGCAGCTTGTTTGGACAGGGGGCGGATGGCTACACCTTC. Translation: CASSLFGQGADGYTF.

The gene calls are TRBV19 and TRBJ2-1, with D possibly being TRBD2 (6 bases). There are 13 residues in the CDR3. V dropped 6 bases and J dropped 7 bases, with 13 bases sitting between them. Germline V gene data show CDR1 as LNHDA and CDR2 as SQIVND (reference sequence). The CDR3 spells CASRLPGGNEQFF. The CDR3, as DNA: TGTGCCAGTAGATTACCAGGAGGGAATGAGCAGTTCTTC.

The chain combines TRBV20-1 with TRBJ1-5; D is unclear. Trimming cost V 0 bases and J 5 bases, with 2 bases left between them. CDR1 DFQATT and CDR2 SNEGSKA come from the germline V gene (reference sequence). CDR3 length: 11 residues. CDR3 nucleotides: TGCAGTGCTAGAGAAGATCAGCCCCAGCATTTT. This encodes CSAREDQPQHF.

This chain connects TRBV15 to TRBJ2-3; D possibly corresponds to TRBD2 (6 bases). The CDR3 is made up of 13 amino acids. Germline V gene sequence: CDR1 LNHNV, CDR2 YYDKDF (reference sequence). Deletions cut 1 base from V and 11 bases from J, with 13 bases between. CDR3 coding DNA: TGTGCCACCAGCAGAGGCCGGGACTCTAAGCAGTATTTT. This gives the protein CATSRGRDSKQYF. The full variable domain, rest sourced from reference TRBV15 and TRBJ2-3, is DAMVIQNPRYQVTQFGKPVTLSCSQTLNHNVMYWYQQKSSQAPKLLFHYYDKDFNNEADTPDNFQSRRPNTSFCFLDIRSPGLGDTAMYLCATSRGRDSKQYFGPGTRLTVL.

As DNA, the CDR3 is TGTGCCAGTAGACCCCGTAGGGGACAGAGCTACGAGCAGTACTTC. It translates to CASRPRRGQSYEQYF. This chain connects TRBV19 to TRBJ2-7; 7 bases agree with TRBD1. V gave up 6 bases and J gave up 3 bases; unmatched junction bases: 11. The CDR3 extends over 15 amino acids. Germline loops: CDR1 LNHDA, CDR2 SQIVND (reference sequence).

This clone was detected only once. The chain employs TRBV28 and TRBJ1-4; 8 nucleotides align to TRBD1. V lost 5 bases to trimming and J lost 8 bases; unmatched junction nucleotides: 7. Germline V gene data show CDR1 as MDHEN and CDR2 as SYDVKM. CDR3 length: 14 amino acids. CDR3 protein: CASSIQGVQEKLFF. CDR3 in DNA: TGTGCCAGCAGTATACAGGGGGTTCAGGAAAAACTGTTTTTT.

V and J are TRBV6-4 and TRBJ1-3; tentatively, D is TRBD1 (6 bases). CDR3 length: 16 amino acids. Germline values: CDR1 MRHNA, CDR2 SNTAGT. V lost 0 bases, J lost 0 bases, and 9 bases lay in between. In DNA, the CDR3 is TGTGCCAGCAGTGACTCGGACAGCAGCTCTGGAAACACCATATATTTT. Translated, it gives CASSDSDSSSGNTIYF.

The CDR3 bases are TGCGCCAGCAGCCAAGATGAGTTCAAGGGGTGGACTGAAGCTTTCTTT. Protein product: CASSQDEFKGWTEAFF. The chain combines TRBV4-1 with TRBJ1-1; TRBD1 is a possible D gene (5 bases). This CDR3 is 16 amino acids long. Germline CDR1 reads MGHRA; CDR2 reads YSYEKL. The V end lost 0 bases, the J end lost 5 bases, and 16 bases lay between the germline ends.

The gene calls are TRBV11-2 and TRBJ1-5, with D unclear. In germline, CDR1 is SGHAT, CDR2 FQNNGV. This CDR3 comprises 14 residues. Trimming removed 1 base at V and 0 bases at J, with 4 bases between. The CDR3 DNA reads TGTGCCAGCAGCTTAGGGATTAGCAATCAGCCCCAGCATTTT. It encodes CASSLGISNQPQHF.

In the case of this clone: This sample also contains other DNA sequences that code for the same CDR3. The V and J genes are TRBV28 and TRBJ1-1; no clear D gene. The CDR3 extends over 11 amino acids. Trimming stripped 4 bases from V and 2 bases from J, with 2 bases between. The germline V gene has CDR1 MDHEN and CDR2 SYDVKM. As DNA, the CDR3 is TGTGCCAGCAGTTCTAACACTGAAGCTTTCTTT. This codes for CASSSNTEAFF.

The CDR3: CASSTGLNTEAFF. CDR3 bases: TGTGCCAGTAGTACGGGCCTGAACACTGAAGCTTTCTTT. This chain links TRBV19 with TRBJ1-1, with D unclear. Germline CDR1 and CDR2: LNHDA and SQIVND (reference sequence). This CDR3 contains 13 residues. V was cut by 4 bases and J by 0 bases, with 6 bases left in between.